The 2 T cell receptor beta chains presented below share a single source sample, sequenced in a study of CD8+ T cells in alopecia areata (dated 2018 in TCRdb). The library came from the immunoSEQ multiplex PCR assay. RNA was extracted from all samples and reverse transcribed into cDNA, which served as template for TCR sequencing. TCRdb limited this immuneACCESS table to in-frame rearrangements with V and J called. A share of clones is missing; checked studies link under half to unresolved V genes, and the rest is unexplained. The sample includes 150,000 or so clones, with around 55% observed a single time. Over 4% of the sample rests with the top ten. Source material: CD4+ T cells sorted from blood. The receptors stem from a human donor in good health.

The chain links TRBV19 to TRBJ2-1, with 8 bases that match TRBD2. Germline V gives CDR1 LNHDA, CDR2 SQIVND (reference sequence). V shed 3 bases and J 9 bases; nucleotides not matched to a gene: 10. This CDR3 is built from 15 residues. CDR3 sequence (DNA): TGTGCCAGTAGTATGGGGCGATTTCGGGAGGGTGAGCAGTTCTTC. It codes for CASSMGRFREGEQFF.

There are a few counts of this clone. The chain carries TRBV29-1 and TRBJ2-3; D gene uncertain. The V and J ends lost 3 bases and 7 bases respectively, with 11 bases between them. From germline, CDR1 is SQVTM and CDR2 ANQGSEA. The CDR3 sequence is 12 residues long. The CDR3 DNA is TGCAGCGTTGAGTTGAGTTCTAATACGCAGTATTTT. It specifies CSVELSSNTQYF.